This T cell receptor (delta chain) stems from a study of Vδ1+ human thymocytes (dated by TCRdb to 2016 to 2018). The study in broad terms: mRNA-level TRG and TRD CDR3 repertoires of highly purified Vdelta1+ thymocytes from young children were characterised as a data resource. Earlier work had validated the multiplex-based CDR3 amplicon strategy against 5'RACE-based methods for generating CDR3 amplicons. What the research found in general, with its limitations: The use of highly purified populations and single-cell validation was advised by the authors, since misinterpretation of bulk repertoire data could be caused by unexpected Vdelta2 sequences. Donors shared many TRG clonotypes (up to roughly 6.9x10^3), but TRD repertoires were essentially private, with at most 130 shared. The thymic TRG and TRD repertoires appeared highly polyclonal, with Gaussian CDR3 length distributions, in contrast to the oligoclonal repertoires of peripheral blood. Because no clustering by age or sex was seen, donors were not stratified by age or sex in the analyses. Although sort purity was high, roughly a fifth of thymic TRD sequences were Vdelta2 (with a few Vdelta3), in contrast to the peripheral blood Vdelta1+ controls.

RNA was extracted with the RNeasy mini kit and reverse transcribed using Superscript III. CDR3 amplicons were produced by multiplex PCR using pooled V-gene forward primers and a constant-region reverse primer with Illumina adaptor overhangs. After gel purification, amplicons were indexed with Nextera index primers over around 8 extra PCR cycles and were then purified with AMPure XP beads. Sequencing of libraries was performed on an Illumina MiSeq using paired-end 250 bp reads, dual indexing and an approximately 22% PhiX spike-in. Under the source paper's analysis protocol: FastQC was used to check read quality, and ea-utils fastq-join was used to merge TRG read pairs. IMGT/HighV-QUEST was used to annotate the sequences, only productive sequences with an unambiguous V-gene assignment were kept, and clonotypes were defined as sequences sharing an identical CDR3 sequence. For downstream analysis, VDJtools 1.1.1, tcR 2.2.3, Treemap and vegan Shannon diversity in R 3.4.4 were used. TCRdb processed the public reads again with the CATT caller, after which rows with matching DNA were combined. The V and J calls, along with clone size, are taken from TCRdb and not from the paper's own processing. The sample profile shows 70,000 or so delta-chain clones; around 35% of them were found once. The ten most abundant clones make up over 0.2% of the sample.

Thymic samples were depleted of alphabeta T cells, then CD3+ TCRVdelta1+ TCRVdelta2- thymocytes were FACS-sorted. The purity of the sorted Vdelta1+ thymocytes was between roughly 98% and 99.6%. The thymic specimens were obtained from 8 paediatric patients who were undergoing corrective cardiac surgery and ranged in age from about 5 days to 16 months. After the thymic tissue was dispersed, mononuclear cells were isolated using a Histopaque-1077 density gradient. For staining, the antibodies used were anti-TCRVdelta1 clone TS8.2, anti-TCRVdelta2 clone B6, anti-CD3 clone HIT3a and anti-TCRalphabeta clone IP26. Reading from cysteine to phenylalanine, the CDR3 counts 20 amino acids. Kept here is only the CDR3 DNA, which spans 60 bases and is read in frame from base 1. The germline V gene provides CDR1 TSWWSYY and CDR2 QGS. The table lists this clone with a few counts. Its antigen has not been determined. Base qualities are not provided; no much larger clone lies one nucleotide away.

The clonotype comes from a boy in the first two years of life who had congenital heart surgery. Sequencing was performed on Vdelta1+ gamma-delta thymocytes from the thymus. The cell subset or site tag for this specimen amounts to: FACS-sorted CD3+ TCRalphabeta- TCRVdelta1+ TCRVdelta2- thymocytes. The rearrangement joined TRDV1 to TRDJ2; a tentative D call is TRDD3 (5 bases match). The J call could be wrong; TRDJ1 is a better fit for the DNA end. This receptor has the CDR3 CALGDHLLFRGIPASDKLIF. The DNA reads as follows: TGTGCTCTTGGGGACCACCTCCTCTTTAGGGGAATCCCAGCTTCCGATAAACTCATCTTT.